Below are 9 T cell receptor beta chains sequenced from a single sample in a study of cytomegalovirus exposure and HLA in healthy donors. With 60 Vbeta and 13 Jbeta primers, the PCR was carried out. TCRdb's table, derived via immunoSEQ multiplex PCR, lists solely in-frame clones and lacks some. The sample lists more than 45,000 clones; 82% were seen once. The sequenced sample was PBMCs. The receptors were gathered from a man aged 45-60 years in good health and CMV-seronegative.

The V call is TRBV29-1, the J call TRBJ2-1; 11 bases map to TRBD1. The CDR3 consists of 13 residues. V lost 6 bases and J lost 4; bases outside the gene matches: 2. Germline CDR1 is SQVTM and CDR2 is ANQGSEA. CDR3 region: CSVGTGGYNEQFF. Here the CDR3 DNA reads TGCAGCGTAGGGACAGGGGGTTACAATGAGCAGTTCTTC.

The chain combines TRBV7-2 with TRBJ2-6; 7 positions agree with TRBD1. From germline, CDR1 is SGHTA and CDR2 FQGNSA. This CDR3 spans 15 amino acids. After removal of 5 bases from V and 1 base from J, the junction contained 2 bases not matched to a gene. This chain's CDR3 is CASSTRGSGANVLTF. The CDR3 DNA reads as TGTGCCAGCAGCACCAGGGGGTCTGGGGCCAACGTCCTGACTTTC.

This chain links TRBV7-2 with TRBJ1-6, with D perhaps TRBD1 (6 bases). V shed 5 bases and J shed 0 bases, with 14 bases lying between them. Per germline, CDR1 SGHTA and CDR2 FQGNSA. CDR3 size: 17 residues. DNA of the CDR3: TGTGCCAGCAGCCGGACAGTTCCGAGCTCCTATAATTCACCCCTCCACTTT. Amino acids: CASSRTVPSSYNSPLHF.

The chain combines TRBV11-2 with TRBJ1-1; no clear D. V gave up 5 bases and J gave up 5 bases, with 6 bases separating them. The CDR3 has 11 amino acids. The germline gives CDR1 SGHAT, CDR2 FQNNGV. The CDR3: CASSILTEAFF. The CDR3 DNA reads TGTGCCAGCAGCATTCTTACTGAAGCTTTCTTT.

This sequence joins TRBV6-5 and TRBJ2-7; 11 bases agree with TRBD1. This CDR3 region has 15 residues. Germline trimming cut 6 bases from V and 0 bases from J; bases unmatched to any gene: 4. The germline CDR1 and CDR2 sequences are MNHEY and SVGAGI. CDR3: CASRAGTGGSYEQYF. Here the CDR3 DNA reads TGTGCCAGCAGGGCAGGGACAGGGGGCTCCTACGAGCAGTACTTC.

The V gene is TRBV6-1, the J gene TRBJ2-7; D not certain. The germline gives CDR1 MNHNS, CDR2 SASEGT. The CDR3 has 11 amino acids. Trimming left V 4 bases short and J 3 bases short, with 4 bases between. The CDR3 spells CASSAHYEQYF. The CDR3 DNA reads as TGTGCCAGCAGTGCCCACTACGAGCAGTACTTC.

This chain connects TRBV15 to TRBJ2-1; TRBD1 aligns across 12 bases. After removal of 8 bases from V and 8 bases from J, the junction contained 4 bases not matched to a gene. This CDR3 region has 13 residues. Per germline, CDR1 LNHNV and CDR2 YYDKDF (reference sequence). The CDR3 loop reads CATGDRGRDEQFF. The CDR3 nucleotides read TGTGCCACCGGGGACAGGGGGCGCGATGAGCAGTTCTTC.

The chain joins TRBV7-2 to TRBJ2-7, with TRBD1 identical over 9 bases. Germline CDR1 and CDR2: SGHTA and FQGNSA. J was trimmed by 3 bases and V by 2 bases; bases with no gene match: 5. This CDR3 region has 15 residues. In DNA, the CDR3 is TGTGCCAGCAGCTTAAAGCCGGGACAGGGCTACGAGCAGTACTTC. It encodes CASSLKPGQGYEQYF.

The chain joins TRBV4-1 to TRBJ2-7, with 8 bases lining up with TRBD1. This CDR3 spans 14 amino acids. With V trimmed by 10 bases and J by 6 bases, 14 bases remained unmatched. Germline values: CDR1 MGHRA, CDR2 YSYEKL. The CDR3: CATLARGQGCEQYF. The CDR3 DNA reads TGCGCCACCCTAGCCAGAGGACAGGGCTGCGAGCAGTACTTC.